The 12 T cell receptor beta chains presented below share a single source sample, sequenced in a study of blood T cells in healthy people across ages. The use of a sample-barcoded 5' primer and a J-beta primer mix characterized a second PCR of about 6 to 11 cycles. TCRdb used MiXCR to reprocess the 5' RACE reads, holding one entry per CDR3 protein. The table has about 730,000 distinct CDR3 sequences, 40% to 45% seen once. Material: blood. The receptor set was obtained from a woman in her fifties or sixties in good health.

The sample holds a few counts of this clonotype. CDR3 protein: CASSPPGQGAGEQYF. DNA of the CDR3: TGTGCCAGCAGTCCCCCAGGACAGGGGGCTGGGGAGCAGTACTTC. The chain carries TRBV4-2 and TRBJ2-7; 11 positions match TRBD1. Germline assignment: CDR1 LGHNA and CDR2 YNFKEQ. V was clipped by 6 bases and J by 7 bases; unmatched bases: 11. The length of the CDR3 is 15 residues.

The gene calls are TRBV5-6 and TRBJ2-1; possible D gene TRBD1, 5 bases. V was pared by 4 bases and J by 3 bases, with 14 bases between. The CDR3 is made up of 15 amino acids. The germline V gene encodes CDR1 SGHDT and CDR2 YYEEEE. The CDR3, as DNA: TGTGCCAGCAGCCTTGCCCAGGGCATCTACAATGAGCAGTTCTTC. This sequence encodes CASSLAQGIYNEQFF.

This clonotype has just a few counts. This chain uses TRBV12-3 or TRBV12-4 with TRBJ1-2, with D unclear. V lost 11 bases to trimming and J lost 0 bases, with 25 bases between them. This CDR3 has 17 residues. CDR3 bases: TGTGCCTCCGAGGACCCCGGTGGTGCAGAATCTAACTATGGCTACACCTTC. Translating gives CASEDPGGAESNYGYTF.

The CDR3 region is CASSPDPLAAPTDTQYF. The CDR3 region has the DNA TGTGCCAGCTCACCCGATCCGCTAGCGGCCCCCACAGATACGCAGTATTTT. The V and J genes are TRBV18 and TRBJ2-3; 7 bases agree with TRBD2. The CDR3 spans 17 residues. CDR1 KGHSH and CDR2 LQKENI come from the germline V gene. Losses at the gene ends were 3 bases for V and 2 bases for J; bases not matched to a gene: 11.

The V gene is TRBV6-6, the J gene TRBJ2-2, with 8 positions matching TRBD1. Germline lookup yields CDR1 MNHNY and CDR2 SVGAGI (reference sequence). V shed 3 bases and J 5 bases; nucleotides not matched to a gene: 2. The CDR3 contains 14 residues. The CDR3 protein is CASSYTGGTGELFF. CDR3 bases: TGTGCCAGCAGTTATACAGGGGGAACCGGGGAGCTGTTTTTT.

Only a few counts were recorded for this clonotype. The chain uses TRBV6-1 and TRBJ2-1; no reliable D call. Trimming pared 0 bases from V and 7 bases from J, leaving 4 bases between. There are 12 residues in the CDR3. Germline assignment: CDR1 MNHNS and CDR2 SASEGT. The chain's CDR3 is CASSEATNEQFF. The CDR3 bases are TGTGCCAGCAGTGAAGCCACAAATGAGCAGTTCTTC.

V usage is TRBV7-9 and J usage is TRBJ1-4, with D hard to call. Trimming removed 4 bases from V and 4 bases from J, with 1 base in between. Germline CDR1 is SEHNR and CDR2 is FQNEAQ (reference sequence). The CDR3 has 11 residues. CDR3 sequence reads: CASSYNEKLFF. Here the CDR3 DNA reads TGTGCCAGCAGCTATAATGAAAAACTGTTTTTT.

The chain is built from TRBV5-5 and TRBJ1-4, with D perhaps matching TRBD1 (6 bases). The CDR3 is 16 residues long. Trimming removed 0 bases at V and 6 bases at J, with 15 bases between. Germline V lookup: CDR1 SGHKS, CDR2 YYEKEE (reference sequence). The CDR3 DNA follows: TGTGCCAGCAGCTTGGCCCAAGGGGGAAGTGATGAAAAACTGTTTTTT. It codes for CASSLAQGGSDEKLFF. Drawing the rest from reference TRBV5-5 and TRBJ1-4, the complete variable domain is DAGVTQSPTHLIKTRGQQVTLRCSPISGHKSVSWYQQVLGQGPQFIFQYYEKEERGRGNFPDRFSARQFPNYSSELNVNALLLGDSALYLCASSLAQGGSDEKLFFGSGTQLSVL.

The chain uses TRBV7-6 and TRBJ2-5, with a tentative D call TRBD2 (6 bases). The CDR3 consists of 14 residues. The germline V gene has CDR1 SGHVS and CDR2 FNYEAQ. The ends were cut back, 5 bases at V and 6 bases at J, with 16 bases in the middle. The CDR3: CASSPAGSQQTQYF. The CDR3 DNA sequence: TGTGCCAGCAGCCCAGCCGGGAGCCAGCAGACCCAGTACTTC.

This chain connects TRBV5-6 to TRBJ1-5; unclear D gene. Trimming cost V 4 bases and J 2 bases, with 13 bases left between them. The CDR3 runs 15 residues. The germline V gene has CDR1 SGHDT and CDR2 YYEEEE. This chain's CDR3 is CASSIGWSGNQPQHF. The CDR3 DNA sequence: TGTGCCAGCAGCATAGGGTGGTCGGGCAATCAGCCCCAGCATTTT.

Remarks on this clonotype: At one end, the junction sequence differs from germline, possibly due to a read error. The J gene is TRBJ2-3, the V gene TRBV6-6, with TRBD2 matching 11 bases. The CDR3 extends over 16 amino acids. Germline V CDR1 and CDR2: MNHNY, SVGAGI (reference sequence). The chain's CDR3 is CASITGTSGSTGTQYF. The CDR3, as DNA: TGTGCCAGCATCACCGGGACTAGCGGTAGCACAGGTACGCAGTATTTT.

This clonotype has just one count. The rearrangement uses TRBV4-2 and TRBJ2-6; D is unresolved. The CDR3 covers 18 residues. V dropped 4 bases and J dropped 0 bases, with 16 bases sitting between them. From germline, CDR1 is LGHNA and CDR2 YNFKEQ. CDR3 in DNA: TGTGCCAGCAGCCCTAACCCAAGTCGAGGCTCTGGGGCCAACGTCCTGACTTTC. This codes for CASSPNPSRGSGANVLTF.